This T cell receptor beta chain was retrieved from a study of T-cell reconstitution after alpha-beta-depleted transplantation in children. The CDR3 contains 19 residues. The germline CDR1 and CDR2 sequences are MGHRA and YSYEKL. Trimming cost V 4 bases and J 7 bases; bases outside gene matches: 20. During its preparation, the TCRbeta library received unique molecular identifiers. TCRdb processed the PCR reads anew with MiXCR; each CDR3 protein has one entry. Of 40,000 to 55,000 distinct CDR3 sequences listed, more than 5% were seen once; the top ten hold about 33%. Ten or more counts support this clonotype. Its specificity is unknown. Study-wide results and caveats: Some patients' high day-60 TCRbeta diversity was traced to surviving recipient T cells and thymic progenitors. T-cell counts and diversity at one year post-transplant came mainly from newly produced T cells. Where alpha-beta T cells came from about two months after transplant was reportedly several hundred expanded graft clones.

The clonotype originates from a female patient aged 2 to 10 who had a stem cell transplant for aplastic anemia, so the T cells may come from the graft donor. The chain employs TRBV4-1 and TRBJ2-1; 9 bases line up with TRBD2. The specimen comprised PBMCs, mostly from graft donor cells, sampled 60 days after TCRalphabeta/CD19-depleted stem cell transplant. The chain's CDR3 is CASSRKGPSGDFPGNEQFF. The CDR3 region has the DNA TGCGCCAGCAGCCGGAAGGGTCCTAGCGGGGACTTCCCGGGGAATGAGCAGTTCTTC.